This TCR beta chain was documented in a study of shared clonotypes between healthy human individuals. Study observations and caveats: The donor pool, a small one, limited the genetic and exposure-history diversity represented.

The germline V and J ends were trimmed by 1 base and 4 bases, with 11 bases remaining between them. CDR3 length: 14 amino acids. The germline V gene has CDR1 SGHDT and CDR2 YYEEEE. Remarks on this clone: Its antigen remains unknown.

The method was immunoSEQ multiplex PCR; TCRdb's version includes in-frame clones alone and lacks a portion of them. The table has roughly 1 million clones, about three quarters seen once. The rearrangement joins TRBV5-6 to TRBJ1-1, with D perhaps matching TRBD1 (5 bases). The sequencing input was memory CD4+ T cells sorted from blood. Subset in this sample: CD45RA-negative fraction. This receptor was obtained from a man aged 18 to 30 in good health. In nucleotides, the CDR3 is TGTGCCAGCAGCTTGTATGGGACTAGCACTGAAGCTTTCTTT. This gives the protein CASSLYGTSTEAFF.